The sequence of this T cell receptor beta chain was determined in a study of metastatic and nonmetastatic thyroid tumors (dated by TCRdb to the early 2020s). For the wider study: Repertoires were compared across peripheral blood and tumor or nodule tissue samples from malignant and benign thyroid patients.

Based on the germline V gene, the CDR1 and CDR2 sequences are MNHNS and SASEGT. V is trimmed back by 4 bases and J by 7 bases, and the junction contains 8 bases that no gene match accounts for. CDR3 length: 15 amino acids, cysteine to phenylalanine. Of all the DNA, just the CDR3 is kept, 45 bases in frame from base 1. This clone counts as medium-sized (0.01 to 0.1%). No antigen is known for it. No much larger clonotype is one base removed from it; base qualities were not supplied. Before undergoing thyroid surgery, none of the patients had been given any kind of treatment. Using T-cell receptor beta sequencing, the researchers looked back retrospectively at clinical samples from patients, gathered between about 2011 and 2019. Libraries came from PCR. Data came from an Illumina HiSeq 4000. High-throughput sequencing was used to profile the CDR3 region of the TCR beta-chain in every patient. Per the authors' processing: Drawing on CDR3 differences between clinicopathological groups, the researchers built a classifier meant to tell apart patients with distant-metastatic papillary thyroid cancer. Repertoire diversity was assessed with the Shannon index, and tumor-blood repertoire similarity with the Morisita-Horn index. TCRdb applied fastp at Q25 and MiXCR to the public reads, then kept only in-frame beta chains. V and J calls and clone size were set by TCRdb, not the authors. The sample records tens of thousands of clones, less than 25% of which are singletons. The ten most abundant clones make up around 16% of the sample.

Overall study outcomes, separate from this receptor: In both blood and tumor samples, malignant tumors were reported to have significantly higher TCR beta diversity than benign nodules.

The rearrangement joined TRBV6-1 to TRBJ2-2, with 8 bases matching TRBD1. This receptor was taken from a female donor with papillary thyroid cancer or a benign thyroid nodule (not recorded which). Some clones in this sample may be carry-over from other donors' samples. The material sequenced was blood. The bases read TGTGCCAGCAGTGTCGTGACAGGGGCGGTCGGGGAGCTGTTTTTT. It codes for CASSVVTGAVGELFF.